What follows are 9 T cell receptor beta chains derived from one specimen sequenced in a study of T cells in Graves' hyperthyroidism and ophthalmopathy. RNA transcripts served as the template for amplifying TCR beta CDR3 regions. The HTBI primer set served for first-round RT-PCR of the TCR CDR3. Using its own MiXCR run on the multiplex PCR reads, TCRdb lists one record per CDR3 protein. The repertoire holds over 400,000 distinct CDR3 sequences, with 22% as singletons. The specimen sequenced was blood. Source of these receptors: a woman between 65 and 79 years old with Graves' ophthalmopathy.

The chain joins TRBV10-3 to TRBJ1-2; D may be TRBD1 (5 bases). Trimming took 3 bases from V and 8 from J, leaving 16 bases between them. This CDR3 region has 14 residues. Germline V gene sequence: CDR1 ENHRY, CDR2 SYGVKD. This CDR3 reads CAISDHQGRDGYTF. CDR3 nucleotides: TGTGCCATCAGTGATCACCAGGGAAGAGACGGCTACACCTTC.

The J gene is TRBJ1-5, the V gene TRBV19; TRBD1 matches 7 bases. The CDR3 runs to 15 residues. Trimming cost V 9 bases and J 4 bases; bases outside gene matches: 12. Germline V gene data show CDR1 as LNHDA and CDR2 as SQIVND (reference sequence). CDR3: CASTIRAQGNQPQHF. Here the CDR3 DNA reads TGTGCCAGCACTATCCGGGCACAGGGGAATCAGCCCCAGCATTTT.

This clonotype was seen a few times. This chain's CDR3 is CASSQDLNRGGEKLFF. The CDR3, as DNA: TGCGCCAGCAGCCAAGATCTGAACAGGGGTGGTGAAAAACTGTTTTTT. The chain recombines TRBV4-1 with TRBJ1-4, with 7 nucleotides matching TRBD1. The germline gives CDR1 MGHRA, CDR2 YSYEKL. The CDR3 spans 16 residues. Unmatched junction bases numbered 8, after V lost 0 bases and J lost 7 bases.

At least ten counts were recorded for this clonotype. V and J are TRBV7-8 and TRBJ2-3; D uncertain. The CDR3 is 14 residues long. Trimming pared 2 bases from V and 4 bases from J, leaving 10 bases between. Germline V gene lookup returns CDR1 SGHVS and CDR2 FQNEAQ. DNA of the CDR3: TGTGCCAGCAGCTTATCCTTATCCCCAGATACGCAGTATTTT. This gives the protein CASSLSLSPDTQYF.

This clonotype has more than one count but fewer than ten. The genes are TRBV11-3 and TRBJ2-7, with D perhaps matching TRBD2 (6 bases). The CDR3 runs to 15 residues. Germline CDR1 SGHNT, CDR2 YENEEA. With 5 bases removed from V and 2 bases from J, the gap between germline ends came to 16 bases. The CDR3, as DNA: TGTGCCAGCAGCGCCTGCGGGGATTTAACCTACGAGCAGTACTTC. It yields the protein CASSACGDLTYEQYF.

This clonotype was seen at least ten times. The rearrangement uses TRBV28 and TRBJ2-3; 9 positions match TRBD2. From germline, CDR1 is MDHEN and CDR2 SYDVKM. V dropped 2 bases and J dropped 2; count of bases not matched to a gene: 11. The CDR3 contains 18 residues. This CDR3 is CASSLTLVAGVYTDTQYF. The CDR3 DNA sequence: TGTGCCAGCAGTTTAACGCTTGTAGCGGGAGTTTACACAGATACGCAGTATTTT.

The V and J genes are TRBV30 and TRBJ1-6; 7 nucleotides align to TRBD1. This CDR3 comprises 14 residues. Germline lookup yields CDR1 GTSNPN and CDR2 SVGIG (reference sequence). Germline trimming cut 3 bases from V and 7 bases from J; bases unmatched to any gene: 6. CDR3 region: CAWSTQGGNSPLHF. CDR3 DNA sequence: TGTGCCTGGAGCACCCAGGGGGGAAATTCACCCCTCCACTTT.

The rearrangement uses TRBV5-1 and TRBJ2-3, with D hard to call. V was trimmed by 0 bases and J by 0 bases, leaving 5 bases between them. The CDR3 consists of 14 residues. Germline loops: CDR1 SGHRS, CDR2 YFSETQ. As DNA, the CDR3 is TGCGCCAGCAGCTTGGCCACTAGCACAGATACGCAGTATTTT. It is translated as CASSLATSTDTQYF.

On this clonotype: A much larger clonotype is one base distant, so this may be a read error. J is TRBJ2-3 and V is TRBV11-2, with 7 bases fitting TRBD2. Germline CDR1 is SGHAT and CDR2 is FQNNGV. The CDR3 consists of 14 residues. Trimming removed 6 bases from V and 1 base from J; junction bases left unmatched: 4. CDR3 loop: CASRRRGGTDTQYF. As DNA, the CDR3 is TGTGCCAGCAGGAGACGGGGGGGCACAGATACGCAGTATTTT.